Below, 10 T cell receptor beta chains from the same sample are listed, as sequenced in a study of T cell responses to AZD1222 COVID-19 vaccine. Profiled with immunoSEQ multiplex PCR; TCRdb holds only in-frame clones, not every one. The sample shows roughly 160,000 clones, 85% to 90% of them seen only once. Source: peripheral blood, taken 28 days after the second AZD1222 dose. These receptors were obtained from an adult who received the AZD1222 COVID-19 vaccine.

V is TRBV6-5 and J is TRBJ2-1; 14 bases are shared with TRBD2. The CDR3 sequence is 15 residues long. Germline lookup yields CDR1 MNHEY and CDR2 SVGAGI. Unmatched junction bases numbered 5, after V lost 5 bases and J lost 8 bases. The CDR3 sequence: CASSMTSGGADEQFF. The CDR3, as DNA: TGTGCCAGCAGTATGACTAGCGGGGGGGCGGATGAGCAGTTCTTC.

CDR3: CASSPNYQETQYF. CDR3 nucleotides: TGTGCCAGCTCACCGAATTACCAAGAGACCCAGTACTTC. The chain joins TRBV18 to TRBJ2-5; no definite D call. The length of the CDR3 is 13 residues. Looked up from germline, CDR1 is KGHSH and CDR2 is LQKENI. V lost 3 bases and J lost 0, with 5 bases in between.

V usage is TRBV7-9 and J usage is TRBJ2-5; D is possibly TRBD2 (5 bases). Trimming left V 5 bases short and J 5 bases short, with 18 bases between. Germline lookup yields CDR1 SEHNR and CDR2 FQNEAQ (reference sequence). This CDR3 comprises 15 residues. The CDR3 reads CASSGLGWGEETQYF. DNA for the CDR3: TGTGCCAGCAGCGGGCTAGGGTGGGGAGAGGAGACCCAGTACTTC. Full variable domain (rest looked up from reference TRBV7-9 and TRBJ2-5): DTGVSQNPRHKITKRGQNVTFRCDPISEHNRLYWYRQTLGQGPEFLTYFQNEAQLEKSRLLSDRFSAERPKGSFSTLEIQRTEQGDSAMYLCASSGLGWGEETQYFGPGTRLLVL.

The rearrangement uses TRBV7-2 and TRBJ1-2, with 7 bases aligning to TRBD1. Germline V CDR1 and CDR2: SGHTA, FQGNSA. The length of the CDR3 is 15 residues. The junction had 8 bases not matched to a gene; V was cut back by 0 bases and J by 7 bases. CDR3 nucleotide sequence: TGTGCCAGCAGCTTAGCAGGCAGGGGGACTGCTGGCTACACCTTC. This encodes CASSLAGRGTAGYTF.

CDR3 loop: CASSLGGGLVEQYF. The DNA for the CDR3 is TGTGCCAGCAGCTTAGGGGGAGGGTTGGTCGAGCAGTACTTC. The V gene is TRBV7-9, the J gene TRBJ2-7; TRBD2 aligns across 7 bases. The V gene end was trimmed by 1 base and the J gene end by 6 bases; junction bases not matched to a gene: 6. This CDR3 is 14 amino acids long. The germline V gene encodes CDR1 SEHNR and CDR2 FQNEAQ (reference sequence).

J is TRBJ2-2 and V is TRBV4-2; no firm D call. The V and J ends lost 1 base and 1 base respectively, with 13 bases between them. The length of the CDR3 is 17 residues. The germline V gene has CDR1 LGHNA and CDR2 YNFKEQ. The CDR3 sequence is CASSQVKGAENTGELFF. The CDR3, as DNA: TGTGCCAGCAGCCAAGTTAAAGGAGCAGAGAACACCGGGGAGCTGTTTTTT.

This clone occurred once. The rearrangement links TRBV27 to TRBJ1-5; a possible D gene is TRBD1 (6 bases). This CDR3 has 13 residues. The germline gives CDR1 MNHEY, CDR2 SMNVEV (reference sequence). Trimming took off 4 bases at V and 3 bases at J, with 7 bases between the two ends. The CDR3 region has the DNA TGTGCCAGCAGTTGGACAGACAATCAGCCCCAGCATTTT. Its translation: CASSWTDNQPQHF.

This chain joins TRBV5-1 and TRBJ1-4, with a possible D match to TRBD1 (5 bases). The germline V and J ends were trimmed by 0 bases and 0 bases, with 6 bases remaining between them. The CDR3 consists of 15 residues. CDR1 SGHRS and CDR2 YFSETQ come from the germline V gene. CDR3 sequence: CASSLEGATNEKLFF. In nucleotides, the CDR3 is TGCGCCAGCAGCTTGGAAGGGGCAACTAATGAAAAACTGTTTTTT. The full variable domain, with the rest looked up from reference TRBV5-1 and TRBJ1-4, is KAGVTQTPRYLIKTRGQQVTLSCSPISGHRSVSWYQQTPGQGLQFLFEYFSETQRNKGNFPGRFSGRQFSNSRSEMNVSTLELGDSALYLCASSLEGATNEKLFFGSGTQLSVL.

In its sample, this clone was seen a few times. The chain couples TRBV19 to TRBJ1-1; D possibly corresponds to TRBD1 (5 bases). The V end lost 6 bases, the J end lost 0 bases, and 11 bases lay between the germline ends. Germline V CDR1 and CDR2: LNHDA, SQIVND (reference sequence). The CDR3 totals 14 residues. CDR3 protein: CASRKGIMNTEAFF. CDR3 DNA: TGTGCCAGTAGAAAGGGGATCATGAACACTGAAGCTTTCTTT.

This sequence joins TRBV19 and TRBJ2-2; 8 nucleotides line up with TRBD1. Per the germline V gene, CDR1 is LNHDA and CDR2 is SQIVND (reference sequence). The ends lost 3 bases at V and 5 bases at J; junction bases unmatched: 8. CDR3 length: 16 residues. The CDR3 nucleotides are TGTGCCAGTAGTATCCCCAGGACAGGGTTGACCGGGGAGCTGTTTTTT. This translates into CASSIPRTGLTGELFF.